Shown below are 14 T cell receptor beta chains from a single sample sequenced in a study of identical twins. Each CDR3 protein is one row after TCRdb ran MiXCR on the 5' RACE reads. In the table there are more than 400,000 distinct CDR3 sequences, about 16% of which are singletons. These same data were also listed under a study on yellow fever vaccine responses in identical twins.

The sample taken for sequencing was CD4+ T cells sorted from blood. The receptor set was obtained from a woman between 18 and 29 years old in good health.

The rearrangement joins TRBV7-9 to TRBJ2-1; 7 bases align to TRBD2. The CDR3 totals 12 residues. Germline assignment: CDR1 SEHNR and CDR2 FQNEAQ (reference sequence). J lost 4 bases, V lost 11 bases, and 5 bases had no gene match. The CDR3 region has the DNA TGTGCCGTGGGGAGGGCGTACAATGAGCAGTTCTTC. This codes for CAVGRAYNEQFF.

The chain has TRBV28 and TRBJ2-3; weak D call: TRBD2 (5 bases). The CDR3 runs 16 residues. CDR1 MDHEN and CDR2 SYDVKM come from the germline V gene. Trimming removed 6 bases at V and 5 bases at J, with 21 bases between. This CDR3 is CASSRRVSVGRDTQYF. The CDR3 DNA follows: TGTGCCAGCAGCCGCCGGGTTTCCGTTGGGAGAGATACGCAGTATTTT.

This clonotype was recorded a few times. This chain links TRBV3-1 with TRBJ2-5; D is unresolved. Germline V gene sequence: CDR1 LGHDT, CDR2 YNNKEL (reference sequence). Trimming took off 2 bases at V and 4 bases at J, with 14 bases between the two ends. The CDR3 spans 15 residues. CDR3 region: CASSQLATSRETQYF. DNA of the CDR3: TGTGCCAGCAGCCAACTGGCCACGTCTCGAGAGACCCAGTACTTC.

J is TRBJ1-1 and V is TRBV4-1; D may be TRBD1 (5 bases). V was shortened by 4 bases and J by 1 base, with 13 bases between the two germline ends. Germline assignment: CDR1 MGHRA and CDR2 YSYEKL. The CDR3 length is 15 residues. The CDR3 here is CASSPPGPRNTEAFF. For the CDR3, the DNA is TGCGCCAGCAGCCCGCCGGGACCGCGGAACACTGAAGCTTTCTTT.

The rearrangement uses TRBV13 and TRBJ2-1; 7 nucleotides line up with TRBD2. V trimming: 4 bases; J trimming: 9 bases; junction bases outside the gene matches: 3. The CDR3 contains 12 residues. Germline CDR1 and CDR2: PRHDT and FYEKMQ (reference sequence). The CDR3 reads CASSYKRGEQFF. CDR3 nucleotides: TGTGCCAGCAGCTACAAGCGGGGTGAGCAGTTCTTC.

The J gene is TRBJ2-2, the V gene TRBV3-1; no clear D. Germline CDR1 reads LGHDT; CDR2 reads YNNKEL (reference sequence). The CDR3 covers 21 residues. V dropped 0 bases and J dropped 3 bases, with 26 bases sitting between them. The CDR3: CASSQDLGWVALTQDTGELFF. Here the CDR3 DNA reads TGTGCCAGCAGCCAAGATCTAGGGTGGGTGGCCCTAACGCAGGACACCGGGGAGCTGTTTTTT. The whole variable domain, filled in from reference TRBV3-1 and TRBJ2-2, reads DTAVSQTPKYLVTQMGNDKSIKCEQNLGHDTMYWYKQDSKKFLKIMFSYNNKELIINETVPNRFSPKSPDKAHLNLHINSLELGDSAVYFCASSQDLGWVALTQDTGELFFGEGSRLTVL.

This clonotype appeared a few times. The chain carries TRBV10-1 and TRBJ2-3, with 8 nucleotides matching TRBD2. The CDR3 is made up of 15 amino acids. V was clipped by 3 bases and J by 2 bases; unmatched bases: 4. CDR1 WNHNN and CDR2 SYGVQD come from the germline V gene (reference sequence). CDR3 in amino acids: CASSDGGGTTDTQYF. CDR3 in DNA: TGCGCCAGCAGTGACGGCGGGGGGACCACAGATACGCAGTATTTT.

This clonotype has just one count. The chain links TRBV29-1 to TRBJ2-1; D is unresolved. CDR3 length: 12 amino acids. The V and J ends lost 6 bases and 6 bases respectively, with 12 bases between them. Germline V lookup: CDR1 SQVTM, CDR2 ANQGSEA. CDR3 nucleotides: TGCAGCGTCATAAACTACATCAATGAGCAGTTCTTC. Translation: CSVINYINEQFF.

This clonotype was recorded a few times. The V call is TRBV20-1, the J call TRBJ1-2; D unresolved. The CDR3 runs 14 residues. Trimming stripped 0 bases from V and 9 bases from J, with 17 bases between. Germline lookup yields CDR1 DFQATT and CDR2 SNEGSKA (reference sequence). The CDR3 sequence is CSARDRGRDECYTF. CDR3 sequence (DNA): TGCAGTGCTAGAGATCGCGGCAGAGATGAGTGCTACACCTTC.

The table lists this clonotype with a few counts. The chain is built from TRBV4-2 and TRBJ2-1, with 13 bases aligning to TRBD2. The CDR3 is made up of 16 amino acids. V shed 5 bases and J 4 bases; nucleotides not matched to a gene: 5. CDR1 and CDR2 (germline): LGHNA, YNFKEQ. CDR3 amino acids: CASSTTSGGTYNEQFF. CDR3 DNA: TGTGCCAGCAGCACGACTAGCGGGGGGACATACAATGAGCAGTTCTTC.

The sample holds a few counts of this clonotype. The chain joins TRBV18 to TRBJ2-7; 9 positions match TRBD1. The germline gives CDR1 KGHSH, CDR2 LQKENI. The CDR3 is made up of 14 amino acids. Trimming removed 0 bases from V and 5 bases from J; junction bases left unmatched: 2. CDR3 DNA: TGTGCCAGCTCACCACCCGGGACAGGGCACGAGCAGTACTTC. It is translated as CASSPPGTGHEQYF.

This clonotype appeared many times. CDR3 in DNA: TGTGCCAGCAGTTTAGGTCCTAGCAATCAGCCCCAGCATTTT. Its translation is CASSLGPSNQPQHF. V usage is TRBV12-3 or TRBV12-4 and J usage is TRBJ1-5; no clear D gene. This CDR3 is built from 14 residues. V shed 1 base and J shed 0 bases, with 4 bases lying between them.

As to this clonotype: The junction and the germline gene differ at one end; a read error may be behind it. The CDR3, as DNA: TGCAGTGCCAGAGCAAGCACCGGGGAGCTGTTTTTT. Translating gives CSARASTGELFF. The rearrangement joins TRBV20-1 to TRBJ2-2; D call uncertain. CDR1 and CDR2 (germline): DFQATT, SNEGSKA (reference sequence). This CDR3 has 12 residues.

This clonotype was seen a handful of times. CDR3 amino acids: CASSPYGGYQGNTEAFF. CDR3 nucleotide sequence: TGTGCCAGCAGCCCCTACGGGGGGTATCAGGGGAACACTGAAGCTTTCTTT. This chain joins TRBV6-1 and TRBJ1-1, with D maybe TRBD1 (5 bases). CDR1 and CDR2 (germline): MNHNS, SASEGT. The CDR3 extends over 17 amino acids. Trimming removed 6 bases from V and 1 base from J, with 21 bases in between.